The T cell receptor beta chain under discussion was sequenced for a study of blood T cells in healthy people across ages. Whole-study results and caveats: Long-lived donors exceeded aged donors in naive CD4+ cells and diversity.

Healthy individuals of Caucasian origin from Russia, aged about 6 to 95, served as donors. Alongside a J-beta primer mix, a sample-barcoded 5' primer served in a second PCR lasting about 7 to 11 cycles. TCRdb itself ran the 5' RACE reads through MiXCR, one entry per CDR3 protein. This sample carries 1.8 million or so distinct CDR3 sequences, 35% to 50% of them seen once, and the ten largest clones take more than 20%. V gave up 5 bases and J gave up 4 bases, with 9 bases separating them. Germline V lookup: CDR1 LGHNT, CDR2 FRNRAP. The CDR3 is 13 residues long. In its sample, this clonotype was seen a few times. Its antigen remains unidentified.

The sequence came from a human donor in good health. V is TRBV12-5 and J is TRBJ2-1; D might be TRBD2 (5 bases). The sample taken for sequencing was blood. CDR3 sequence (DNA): TGTGCTAGTGGTCTCACGGGGTACAATGAGCAGTTCTTC. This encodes CASGLTGYNEQFF.